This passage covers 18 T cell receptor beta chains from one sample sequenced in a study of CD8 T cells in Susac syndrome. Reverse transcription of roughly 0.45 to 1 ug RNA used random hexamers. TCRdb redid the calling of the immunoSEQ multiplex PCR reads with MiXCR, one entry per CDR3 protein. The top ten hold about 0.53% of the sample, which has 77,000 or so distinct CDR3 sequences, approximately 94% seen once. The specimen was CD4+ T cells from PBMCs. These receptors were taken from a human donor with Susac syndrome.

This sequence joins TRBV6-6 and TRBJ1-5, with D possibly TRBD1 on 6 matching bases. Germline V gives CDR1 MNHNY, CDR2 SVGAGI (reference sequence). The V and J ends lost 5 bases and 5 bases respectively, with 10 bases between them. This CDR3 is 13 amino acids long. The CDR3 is CASSDRKDQPQHF. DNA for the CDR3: TGTGCCAGCAGTGACAGGAAGGATCAGCCCCAGCATTTT.

This CDR3 reads CASGGHEQYF. As DNA, the CDR3 is TGCGCCAGCGGGGGTCACGAGCAGTACTTC. The genes are TRBV23-1 and TRBJ2-7; the D call may be TRBD1 or TRBD2 (5 bases each). TRBV23-1 is treated as an ORF (open reading frame) with a function not yet certain. Trimming shortened V by 8 bases and J by 5 bases, and 7 bases separated the two germline ends. The CDR3 covers 10 residues.

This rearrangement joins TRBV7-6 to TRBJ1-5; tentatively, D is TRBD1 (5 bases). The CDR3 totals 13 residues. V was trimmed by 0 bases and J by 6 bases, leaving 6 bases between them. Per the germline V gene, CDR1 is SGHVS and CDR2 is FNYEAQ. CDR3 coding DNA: TGTGCCAGCAGCTTAGCTCAGGGTCAGCCCCAGCATTTT. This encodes CASSLAQGQPQHF. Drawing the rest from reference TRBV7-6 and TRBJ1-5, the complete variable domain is GAGVSQSPRYKVTKRGQDVALRCDPISGHVSLYWYRQALGQGPEFLTYFNYEAQQDKSGLPNDRFSAERPEGSISTLTIQRTEQRDSAMYRCASSLAQGQPQHFGDGTRLSIL.

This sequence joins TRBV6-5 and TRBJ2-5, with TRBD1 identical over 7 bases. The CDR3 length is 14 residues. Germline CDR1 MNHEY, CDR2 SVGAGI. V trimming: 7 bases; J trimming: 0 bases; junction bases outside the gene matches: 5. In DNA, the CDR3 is TGTGCCAGCAACAACGACAGGGACCAAGAGACCCAGTACTTC. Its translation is CASNNDRDQETQYF.

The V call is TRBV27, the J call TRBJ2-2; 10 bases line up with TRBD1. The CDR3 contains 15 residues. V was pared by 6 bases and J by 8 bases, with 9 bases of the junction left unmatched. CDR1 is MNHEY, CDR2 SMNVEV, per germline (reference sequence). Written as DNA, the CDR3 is TGTGCCAGCAGCACTTGGGACAGGGGAAGAGGGGAGCTGTTTTTT. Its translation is CASSTWDRGRGELFF.

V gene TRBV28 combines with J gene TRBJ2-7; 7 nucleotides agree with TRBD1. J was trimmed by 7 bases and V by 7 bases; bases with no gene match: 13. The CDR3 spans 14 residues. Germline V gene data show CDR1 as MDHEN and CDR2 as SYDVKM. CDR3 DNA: TGTGCCAGCATCCCACAGGGACAGCGAAGGGAGCAGTACTTC. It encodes CASIPQGQRREQYF.

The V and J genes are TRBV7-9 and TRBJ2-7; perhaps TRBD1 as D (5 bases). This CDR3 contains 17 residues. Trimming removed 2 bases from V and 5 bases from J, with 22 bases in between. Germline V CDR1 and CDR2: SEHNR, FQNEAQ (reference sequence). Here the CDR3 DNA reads TGTGCCAGCAGCTTATATGCCCCGGGCGTCCAGGGTAACGAGCAGTACTTC. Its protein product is CASSLYAPGVQGNEQYF. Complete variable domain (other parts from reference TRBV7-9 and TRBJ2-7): DTGVSQNPRHKITKRGQNVTFRCDPISEHNRLYWYRQTLGQGPEFLTYFQNEAQLEKSRLLSDRFSAERPKGSFSTLEIQRTEQGDSAMYLCASSLYAPGVQGNEQYFGPGTRLTVT.

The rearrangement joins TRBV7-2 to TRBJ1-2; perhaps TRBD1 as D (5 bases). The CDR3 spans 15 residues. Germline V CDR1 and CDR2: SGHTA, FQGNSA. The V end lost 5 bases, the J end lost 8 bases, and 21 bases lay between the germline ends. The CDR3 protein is CASSPRSRGAGGYTF. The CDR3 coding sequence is TGTGCCAGCAGCCCCCGGAGTCGTGGGGCCGGCGGCTACACCTTC.

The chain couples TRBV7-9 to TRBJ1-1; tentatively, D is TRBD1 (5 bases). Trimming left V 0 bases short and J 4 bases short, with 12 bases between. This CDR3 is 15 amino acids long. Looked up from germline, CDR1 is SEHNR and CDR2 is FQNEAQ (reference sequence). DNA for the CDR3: TGTGCCAGCAGCTTAGCTTCAGGGTTGAGCACTGAAGCTTTCTTT. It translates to CASSLASGLSTEAFF.

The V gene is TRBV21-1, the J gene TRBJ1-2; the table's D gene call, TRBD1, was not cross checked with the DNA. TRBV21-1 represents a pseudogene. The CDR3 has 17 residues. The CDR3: CASSKYWESRQRYGYTF. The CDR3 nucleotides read TGTGCCAGCAGCAAATACTGGGAATCGCGCCAACGGTATGGCTACACCTTC.

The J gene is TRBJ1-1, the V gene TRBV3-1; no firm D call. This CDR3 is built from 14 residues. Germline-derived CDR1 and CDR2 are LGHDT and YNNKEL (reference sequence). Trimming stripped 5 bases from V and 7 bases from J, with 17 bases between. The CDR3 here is CASSRNSLNYEAFF. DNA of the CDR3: TGTGCCAGCAGCAGGAACAGCTTAAACTATGAAGCTTTCTTT.

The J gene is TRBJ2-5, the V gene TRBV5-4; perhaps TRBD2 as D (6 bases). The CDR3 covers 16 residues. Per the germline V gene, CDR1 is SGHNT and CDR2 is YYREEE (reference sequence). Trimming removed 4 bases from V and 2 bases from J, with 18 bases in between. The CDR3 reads CASSMALSGGQETQYF. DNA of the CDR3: TGTGCCAGCAGCATGGCCCTTTCCGGAGGGCAAGAGACCCAGTACTTC.

The CDR3 bases are TGCAGTGGTAGGGGGGATCAGGAGACCCAGTACTTC. Translation: CSGRGDQETQYF. This chain links TRBV20-1 with TRBJ2-5; D may be TRBD1 or TRBD2 (6 bases each). Germline CDR1 is DFQATT and CDR2 is SNEGSKA (reference sequence). The CDR3 loop spans 12 amino acids. Trimming removed 7 bases at V and 5 bases at J, with 14 bases between.

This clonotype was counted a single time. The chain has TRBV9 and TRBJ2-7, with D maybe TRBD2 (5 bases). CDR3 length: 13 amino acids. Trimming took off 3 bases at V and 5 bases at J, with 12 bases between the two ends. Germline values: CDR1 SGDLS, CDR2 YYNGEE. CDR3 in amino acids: CASSDRDFDEQYF. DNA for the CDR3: TGTGCCAGCAGCGACCGGGATTTCGACGAGCAGTACTTC.

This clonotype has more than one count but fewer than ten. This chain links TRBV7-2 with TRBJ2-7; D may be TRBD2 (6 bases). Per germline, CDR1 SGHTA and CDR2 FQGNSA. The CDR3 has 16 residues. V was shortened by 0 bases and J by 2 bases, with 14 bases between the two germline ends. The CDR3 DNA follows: TGTGCCAGCAGCTTAGCGCATTGGAGGGAGGCCTACGAGCAGTACTTC. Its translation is CASSLAHWREAYEQYF.

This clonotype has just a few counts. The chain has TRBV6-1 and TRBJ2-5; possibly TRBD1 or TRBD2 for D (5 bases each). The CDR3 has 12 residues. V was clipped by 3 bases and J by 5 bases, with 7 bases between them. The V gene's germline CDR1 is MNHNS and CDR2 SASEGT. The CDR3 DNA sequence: TGTGCCAGCAGTGAGAGGGACGAGACCCAGTACTTC. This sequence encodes CASSERDETQYF.

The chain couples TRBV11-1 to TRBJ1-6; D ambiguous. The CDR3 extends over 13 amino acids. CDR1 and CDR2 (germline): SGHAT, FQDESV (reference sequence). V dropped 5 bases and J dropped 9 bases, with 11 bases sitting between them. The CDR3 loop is CASSPFGGSPLHF. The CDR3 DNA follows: TGTGCCAGCAGCCCATTTGGTGGTTCACCCCTCCACTTT.

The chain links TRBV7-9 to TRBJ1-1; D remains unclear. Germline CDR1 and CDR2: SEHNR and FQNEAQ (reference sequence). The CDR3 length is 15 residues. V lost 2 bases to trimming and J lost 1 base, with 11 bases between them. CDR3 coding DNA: TGTGCCAGCAGCTTACTGTCGGCAGGGAACACTGAAGCTTTCTTT. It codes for CASSLLSAGNTEAFF.